Presented here are 9 T cell receptor beta chains from one specimen sequenced in a study of blood T cells in healthy people across ages. Through a sample-barcoded 5' primer and a J-beta primer mix, a second PCR was run for about 7 to 12 cycles. TCRdb passed the 5' RACE reads through MiXCR, listing each CDR3 protein once. Counted here are 650,000 to 1,000,000 distinct CDR3 sequences, under 40% occurring once; the ten biggest clones make up roughly 13%. Sequencing was performed on blood. The origin of the receptors is a man aged 18 to 35 in good health.

The chain has TRBV7-3 and TRBJ2-1; TRBD1 or TRBD2 may be the D gene (5 bases each). Germline V gene sequence: CDR1 SGHTA, CDR2 FQGTGA. This CDR3 is 16 amino acids long. The V gene lost 5 bases and the J gene lost 5 bases, with 19 bases spanning the gap. The CDR3 loop is CASSARGATPNNEQFF. The DNA of the CDR3 is TGTGCCAGCAGCGCCAGAGGGGCTACCCCTAACAATGAGCAGTTCTTC.

The rearrangement links TRBV20-1 to TRBJ1-6, with D unclear. Trimming removed 5 bases at V and 0 bases at J, with 14 bases between. The CDR3 has 16 amino acids. Per the germline V gene, CDR1 is DFQATT and CDR2 is SNEGSKA (reference sequence). The CDR3 loop is CSAYRDESSYNSPLHF. In DNA form, the CDR3 reads TGCAGTGCTTATCGAGATGAAAGCTCCTATAATTCACCCCTCCACTTT.

The chain recombines TRBV10-2 with TRBJ2-7; a weak D match, TRBD2 (6 bases). CDR1 is WSHSY, CDR2 SAAADI, per germline. The CDR3 covers 11 residues. Trimming pared 8 bases from V and 11 bases from J, leaving 16 bases between. The CDR3 DNA is TGCGCCAGCCGGGGAGGCGGACCAGAGTACTTC. It is translated as CASRGGGPEYF.

This clonotype was seen repeatedly, ten times or more. The chain has TRBV25-1 and TRBJ1-2, with 8 bases matching TRBD1. The CDR3 extends over 13 amino acids. Trimming at V came to 3 bases and at J to 6 bases, leaving 3 bases not matched to a gene. Germline lookup yields CDR1 MGHDK and CDR2 SYGVNS. The CDR3 DNA reads as TGTGCCAGCAGTGAGGACAGGGCAGATGGCTACACCTTC. Its translation: CASSEDRADGYTF.

The CDR3 loop is CASSSTGRTLYEQYF. CDR3 coding DNA: TGTGCCAGCAGTTCCACGGGGAGGACCCTTTACGAGCAGTACTTC. The V and J genes are TRBV6-6 and TRBJ2-7; possibly TRBD2 for D (6 bases). This CDR3 is 15 amino acids long. Germline V gene data show CDR1 as MNHNY and CDR2 as SVGAGI (reference sequence). V was shortened by 4 bases and J by 4 bases, with 17 bases between the two germline ends.

Ten or more counts support this clonotype. The rearrangement uses TRBV4-3 and TRBJ2-5; D not resolved. Germline CDR1 and CDR2: LGHNA and YSLEER. V dropped 0 bases and J dropped 1 base, with 9 bases sitting between them. The CDR3 contains 15 residues. As DNA, the CDR3 is TGCGCCAGCAGCCAAGATTTGGCGGTCCAAGAGACCCAGTACTTC. It yields the protein CASSQDLAVQETQYF.

The chain combines TRBV5-1 with TRBJ1-6; 7 bases align to TRBD1. The CDR3 runs to 16 residues. Trimming took 0 bases from V and 5 from J; bases not matched to a gene: 5. Germline lookup yields CDR1 SGHRS and CDR2 YFSETQ. The CDR3 here is CASSLVQGVDNSPLHF. CDR3 DNA: TGCGCCAGCAGCTTGGTGCAGGGGGTGGATAATTCACCCCTCCACTTT.

The J gene is TRBJ1-2, the V gene TRBV7-2, with D possibly TRBD1 on 6 matching bases. CDR1 and CDR2 (germline): SGHTA, FQGNSA. Trimming cost V 5 bases and J 7 bases, with 11 bases left between them. CDR3 length equals 12 residues. CDR3 DNA sequence: TGTGCCAGCAGCCCGGGGGGGGCTGGCTACACCTTC. Translating gives CASSPGGAGYTF.

The rearrangement links TRBV12-3 or TRBV12-4 to TRBJ2-3, with D possibly matching TRBD1 (6 bases). There are 14 residues in the CDR3. Deletions cut 5 bases from V and 2 bases from J, with 11 bases between. CDR3: CASSVDRITDTQYF. The CDR3 nucleotides are TGTGCCAGCAGTGTAGACAGGATCACAGATACGCAGTATTTT.